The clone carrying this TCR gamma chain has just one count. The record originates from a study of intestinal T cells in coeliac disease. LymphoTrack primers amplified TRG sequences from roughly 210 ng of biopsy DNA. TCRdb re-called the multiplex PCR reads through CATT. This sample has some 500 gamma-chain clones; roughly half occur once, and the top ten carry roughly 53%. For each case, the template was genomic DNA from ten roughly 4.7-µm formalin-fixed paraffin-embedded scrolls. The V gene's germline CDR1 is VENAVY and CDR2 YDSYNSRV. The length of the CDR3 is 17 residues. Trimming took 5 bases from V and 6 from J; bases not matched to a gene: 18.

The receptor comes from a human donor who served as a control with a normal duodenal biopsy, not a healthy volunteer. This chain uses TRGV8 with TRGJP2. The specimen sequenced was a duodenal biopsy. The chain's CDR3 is CATWGTKSEWGDWIKTF. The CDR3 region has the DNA TGTGCCACCTGGGGTACGAAATCGGAGTGGGGTGATTGGATCAAGACGTTT.